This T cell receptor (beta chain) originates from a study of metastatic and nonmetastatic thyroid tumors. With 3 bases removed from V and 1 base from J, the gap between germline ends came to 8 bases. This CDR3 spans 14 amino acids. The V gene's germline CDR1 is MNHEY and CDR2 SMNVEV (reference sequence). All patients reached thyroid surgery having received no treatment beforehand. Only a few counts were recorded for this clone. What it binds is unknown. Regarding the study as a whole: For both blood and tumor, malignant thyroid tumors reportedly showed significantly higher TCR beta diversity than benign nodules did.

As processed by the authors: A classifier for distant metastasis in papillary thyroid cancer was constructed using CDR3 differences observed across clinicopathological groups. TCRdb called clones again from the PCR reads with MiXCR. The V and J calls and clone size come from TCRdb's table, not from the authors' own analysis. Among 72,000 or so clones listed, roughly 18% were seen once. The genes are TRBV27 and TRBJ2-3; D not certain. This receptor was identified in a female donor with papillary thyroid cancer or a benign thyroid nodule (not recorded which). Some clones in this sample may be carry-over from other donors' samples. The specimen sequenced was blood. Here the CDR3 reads CASSLVEGTDTQYF. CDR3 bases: TGTGCCAGCAGTTTGGTTGAGGGCACAGATACGCAGTATTTT.